This paragraph covers one TCR beta chain sequence. Its antigen remains unknown. The sample is drawn from a study of monozygotic twins with inflammatory bowel disease. The CDR3 extends over 12 amino acids. Germline V gene data show CDR1 as LNHDA and CDR2 as SQIVND (reference sequence). Eight separate reactions for every sample produced the cDNA. With the 5' RACE reads reprocessed, TCRdb shows one record per CDR3 protein and no DNA. This sample carries some 440,000 distinct CDR3 sequences, with about 2.4% going to the ten biggest clones. Study conclusions and caveats: For repertoire similarity, concordant twins did not differ from discordant twins, possibly because power was limited. Compared with healthy co-twins, IBD patients showed reduced TCRbeta repertoire diversity by inverse Simpson. Background noise in patient repertoires may stem from differing immunosuppressive treatments.

This chain joins TRBV19 and TRBJ2-1; TCRdb picks TRBD1, but there is no DNA to check that call. The TCR comes from a human donor with ulcerative colitis or Crohn's disease, or a healthy co-twin of an affected twin (not recorded which). Sequencing input: blood. This CDR3 reads CASSDREFVQFF.